These 32 T cell receptor beta chains were sequenced from one sample in a study of blood T cell repertoires in COVID-19. Profiling relied on immunoSEQ multiplex PCR, and the TCRdb table lists in-frame clones only, not all of them. This table has under 300,000 clones, 88% appearing once. Source material: PBMCs or T cells enriched from blood (not recorded which). The origin of the receptors is a woman in her twenties or thirties who had recovered from COVID-19.

The chain recombines TRBV2 with TRBJ2-2; 8 nucleotides line up with TRBD2. The CDR3 totals 15 residues. With V trimmed by 5 bases and J by 4 bases, 6 bases remained unmatched. CDR1 is SNHLY, CDR2 FYNNEI, per germline. CDR3 residues: CASSKRGKSTGELFF. The CDR3 nucleotides read TGTGCCAGCAGTAAGCGGGGGAAAAGCACCGGGGAGCTGTTTTTT.

The V call is TRBV10-3, the J call TRBJ2-7; D not resolved. The V end was cut by 0 bases, the J end by 2 bases, with 14 bases between. The CDR3 runs to 16 residues. Germline V CDR1 and CDR2: ENHRY, SYGVKD. CDR3 in amino acids: CAISESTPGGTYEQYF. The CDR3 region has the DNA TGTGCCATCAGTGAGTCGACTCCCGGCGGCACCTACGAGCAGTACTTC.

V gene TRBV4-1 combines with J gene TRBJ2-7; 8 bases line up with TRBD1. The CDR3 spans 14 residues. J gave up 3 bases and V 4 bases, and 5 bases lay outside the gene matches. Germline V lookup: CDR1 MGHRA, CDR2 YSYEKL. The CDR3 reads CASSPPGTGYEQYF. DNA of the CDR3: TGCGCCAGCAGCCCCCCCGGGACAGGCTACGAGCAGTACTTC.

The CDR3 here is CSVIAGAAPNQPQHF. The CDR3, as DNA: TGCAGCGTTATAGCTGGGGCAGCCCCAAATCAGCCCCAGCATTTT. This chain joins TRBV29-1 and TRBJ1-5; D possibly corresponds to TRBD1 (5 bases). The V end was cut by 5 bases, the J end by 4 bases, with 18 bases between. The CDR3 totals 15 residues. Germline V gene data show CDR1 as SQVTM and CDR2 as ANQGSEA.

This chain joins TRBV4-1 and TRBJ2-7; no firm D call. Germline assignment: CDR1 MGHRA and CDR2 YSYEKL. V was trimmed by 2 bases and J by 6 bases, leaving 17 bases between them. There are 15 residues in the CDR3. The CDR3 DNA reads TGCGCCAGCAGCCAACCGCAAGCTAGGTCCGGCGAGCAGTACTTC. It codes for CASSQPQARSGEQYF.

The rearrangement joins TRBV7-8 to TRBJ2-7; TRBD2 aligns across 14 bases. The V and J ends lost 7 bases and 6 bases, in that order; junction bases with no gene match: 17. The CDR3 loop spans 18 amino acids. The germline CDR1 and CDR2 sequences are SGHVS and FQNEAQ. In nucleotides, the CDR3 is TGTGCCAGCAACAATCTTCTCAGACTAGCGGGAGGGCCCGCCGAGCAGTACTTC. It encodes CASNNLLRLAGGPAEQYF.

The chain couples TRBV28 to TRBJ1-2, with a weak D call TRBD1 (6 bases). This CDR3 region has 14 residues. The germline gives CDR1 MDHEN, CDR2 SYDVKM. The ends were cut back, 3 bases at V and 8 bases at J, with 16 bases in the middle. CDR3 residues: CASSLWGPAGGYTF. In DNA, the CDR3 is TGTGCCAGCAGTTTGTGGGGGCCGGCCGGGGGCTACACCTTC.

The genes are TRBV19 and TRBJ1-5; weak D call: TRBD1 (6 bases). Germline V gene lookup returns CDR1 LNHDA and CDR2 SQIVND (reference sequence). This CDR3 is 16 amino acids long. Trimming removed 2 bases from V and 5 bases from J, with 16 bases in between. The CDR3 DNA sequence: TGTGCCAGTAGTATAACCTTGGGGGCAGCACATCAGCCCCAGCATTTT. Residues: CASSITLGAAHQPQHF.

The rearrangement joins TRBV15 to TRBJ2-5; no clear D gene. Per the germline V gene, CDR1 is LNHNV and CDR2 is YYDKDF (reference sequence). V lost 4 bases, J lost 4 bases, and 10 bases lay in between. CDR3 length: 13 residues. Written as DNA, the CDR3 is TGTGCCACCAGCAAGGCAGACTCAGAGACCCAGTACTTC. This translates into CATSKADSETQYF.

The rearrangement links TRBV2 to TRBJ2-1, with 15 bases identical to TRBD2. With V trimmed by 3 bases and J by 6 bases, 15 bases remained unmatched. In germline, CDR1 is SNHLY, CDR2 FYNNEI. The CDR3 has 20 residues. The CDR3 DNA is TGTGCCAGCAGTGAGGTCCCGGGACTAGCGGGAGGTGGACGTCGCAATGAGCAGTTCTTC. Its translation: CASSEVPGLAGGGRRNEQFF.

The genes are TRBV11-1 and TRBJ2-3, with a possible D match to TRBD1 (5 bases). With 3 bases removed from V and 10 bases from J, the gap between germline ends came to 20 bases. Per the germline V gene, CDR1 is SGHAT and CDR2 is FQDESV (reference sequence). This CDR3 region has 15 residues. CDR3 sequence: CASSFPRGLPGPQYF. CDR3 DNA sequence: TGTGCCAGCAGCTTTCCTAGGGGCCTCCCAGGACCGCAGTATTTT.

The CDR3 region has the DNA TGTGCCAGCAGCCCTGGGACACTAGGCCGGAGGAACACTGAAGCTTTCTTT. Its protein is CASSPGTLGRRNTEAFF. V gene TRBV3-1 (or the pseudogene TRBV3-2) combines with J gene TRBJ1-1; TRBD1 might be the D (6 bases). CDR1 is LGHDT and CDR2 is YNNKEL in the germline V gene (reference sequence). There are 17 residues in the CDR3. V lost 4 bases, J lost 1 base, and 19 bases lay in between.

The chain recombines TRBV27 with TRBJ2-1; TRBD2 matches at 10 bases. The V gene end was trimmed by 7 bases and the J gene end by 5 bases; junction bases not matched to a gene: 5. The V gene's germline CDR1 is MNHEY and CDR2 SMNVEV (reference sequence). This CDR3 is built from 14 residues. The DNA for the CDR3 is TGTGCCAGCACTATACTAGCGGGACACAATGAGCAGTTCTTC. Its translation is CASTILAGHNEQFF.

The DNA for the CDR3 is TGTGCCAGCAGTGAGACTAGCGGGCTAAGGGCCGGGGAGCTGTTTTTT. Translation gives CASSETSGLRAGELFF. The chain joins TRBV2 to TRBJ2-2, with 10 bases lining up with TRBD2. CDR1 is SNHLY and CDR2 is FYNNEI in the germline V gene. V lost 3 bases and J lost 6; bases outside the gene matches: 7. The CDR3 covers 16 residues.

The genes are TRBV19 and TRBJ1-6; D gene ambiguous. This CDR3 contains 18 residues. The V end lost 2 bases, the J end lost 9 bases, and 23 bases lay between the germline ends. Per the germline V gene, CDR1 is LNHDA and CDR2 is SQIVND (reference sequence). CDR3 sequence reads: CASSISISGAGAFSPLHF. The CDR3 nucleotides are TGTGCCAGTAGTATAAGTATCTCCGGCGCAGGTGCTTTTTCACCCCTCCACTTT.

The chain combines TRBV5-1 with TRBJ2-7; D might be TRBD1 (6 bases). Looked up from germline, CDR1 is SGHRS and CDR2 is YFSETQ. The CDR3 length is 15 residues. The germline V and J ends were trimmed by 0 bases and 7 bases, with 17 bases remaining between them. CDR3 amino acids: CASSLARQAPTEQYF. The CDR3 nucleotides are TGCGCCAGCAGCTTGGCCCGACAGGCGCCGACGGAGCAGTACTTC.

This sequence joins TRBV7-3 and TRBJ2-7; a weak D match, TRBD2 (5 bases). Germline CDR1 reads SGHTA; CDR2 reads FQGTGA. Trimming removed 5 bases from V and 2 bases from J, with 10 bases in between. This CDR3 is 13 amino acids long. CDR3 in DNA: TGTGCCAGCAGCGCCAGCGGCACCTACGAGCAGTACTTC. It encodes CASSASGTYEQYF.

The chain uses TRBV28 and TRBJ2-7; TRBD1 agrees at 7 bases. CDR3 size: 14 residues. V was clipped by 1 base and J by 9 bases; unmatched bases: 9. Germline CDR1 MDHEN, CDR2 SYDVKM. The CDR3 sequence: CASSLFQRGRMQYF. CDR3 DNA: TGTGCCAGCAGTTTATTCCAGAGGGGGCGAATGCAGTACTTC. The variable domain in full, completed from reference TRBV28 and TRBJ2-7, reads DVKVTQSSRYLVKRTGEKVFLECVQDMDHENMFWYRQDPGLGLRLIYFSYDVKMKEKGDIPEGYSVSREKKERFSLILESASTNQTSMYLCASSLFQRGRMQYFGPGTRLTVT.

The chain joins TRBV10-3 to TRBJ1-2, with no clear D. CDR3 size: 16 residues. V lost 2 bases, J lost 4 bases, and 17 bases lay in between. CDR1 is ENHRY, CDR2 SYGVKD, per germline. CDR3 in DNA: TGTGCCATCAGTGAGATTAGAGGACTGGTTTTCTATGGCTACACCTTC. This encodes CAISEIRGLVFYGYTF.

The chain couples TRBV5-1 to TRBJ1-4; a weak D match, TRBD1 (6 bases). CDR1 is SGHRS and CDR2 is YFSETQ in the germline V gene. Trimming pared 7 bases from V and 4 bases from J, leaving 14 bases between. The CDR3 spans 14 residues. The CDR3, as DNA: TGCGCCAGCTCCCGGACAGTCAATAATGAAAAACTGTTTTTT. It translates to CASSRTVNNEKLFF.

The chain employs TRBV5-8 and TRBJ2-2; D is unresolved. V lost 2 bases to trimming and J lost 3 bases, with 11 bases between them. Germline V gene sequence: CDR1 SGHTS, CDR2 YDEGEE. CDR3 length: 15 residues. The CDR3 coding sequence is TGTGCCAGCAGCTTTAGAGTGGTGGACACCGGGGAGCTGTTTTTT. It is translated as CASSFRVVDTGELFF.

CDR3 protein: CASSINSRARINQPQHF. The CDR3 region has the DNA TGTGCCAGTAGTATAAATTCGAGGGCGCGGATAAATCAGCCCCAGCATTTT. The chain recombines TRBV19 with TRBJ1-5; no clear D. The CDR3 consists of 17 residues. V lost 2 bases to trimming and J lost 4 bases, with 18 bases between them. CDR1 LNHDA and CDR2 SQIVND come from the germline V gene (reference sequence).

V usage is TRBV9 and J usage is TRBJ2-2, with D unclear. This CDR3 region has 14 residues. Per the germline V gene, CDR1 is SGDLS and CDR2 is YYNGEE. The V and J ends lost 3 bases and 7 bases respectively, with 13 bases between them. CDR3 DNA sequence: TGTGCCAGCAGCGGGTCCGTTTCGGGCGGGGAGCTGTTTTTT. It is translated as CASSGSVSGGELFF.

V is TRBV6-2 or TRBV6-3 and J is TRBJ2-3, with 8 bases matching TRBD2. V lost 4 bases, J lost 3 bases, and 12 bases stayed unmatched. Looked up from germline, CDR1 is MNHEY and CDR2 is SVGEGT. CDR3 length: 17 residues. This CDR3 reads CASSSPFRGGGTDTQYF. CDR3 coding DNA: TGTGCCAGCAGTTCGCCGTTTCGGGGGGGCGGAACAGATACGCAGTATTTT.

The rearrangement links TRBV7-2 to TRBJ1-2; 7 bases are shared with TRBD1. There are 15 residues in the CDR3. The V and J ends lost 8 bases and 4 bases, in that order; junction bases with no gene match: 13. Germline CDR1 reads SGHTA; CDR2 reads FQGNSA. The CDR3 region has the DNA TGTGCCAGCGGGACAGCTCGATTACAAAGCTATGGCTACACCTTC. Its translation is CASGTARLQSYGYTF.

The chain carries TRBV28 and TRBJ1-5, with a weak D call TRBD1 (6 bases). Germline CDR1 MDHEN, CDR2 SYDVKM. V was clipped by 0 bases and J by 2 bases, with 11 bases between them. CDR3 length: 16 amino acids. The CDR3 DNA is TGTGCCAGCAGTTTATGGGGGGGGCGAGGCAATCAGCCCCAGCATTTT. Residues: CASSLWGGRGNQPQHF.

The chain combines TRBV28 with TRBJ2-1; 15 nucleotides match TRBD2. V was clipped by 5 bases and J by 6 bases; unmatched bases: 11. The V gene's germline CDR1 is MDHEN and CDR2 SYDVKM. The CDR3 is 18 residues long. The CDR3 DNA reads TGTGCCAGCAGTACCGGGACTAGCGGGGGGCCCTCTGCCAATGAGCAGTTCTTC. It specifies CASSTGTSGGPSANEQFF.

The chain carries TRBV4-3 and TRBJ1-4, with D maybe TRBD1 (6 bases). CDR3 size: 17 residues. Trimming pared 4 bases from V and 4 bases from J, leaving 19 bases between. Germline CDR1 and CDR2: LGHNA and YSLEER. The CDR3: CASSLGGGRSINEKLFF. CDR3 coding DNA: TGCGCCAGCAGCCTCGGCGGGGGGCGGTCCATTAATGAAAAACTGTTTTTT.

This rearrangement joins TRBV24-1 to TRBJ2-3; 13 nucleotides match TRBD2. The CDR3 sequence is 17 residues long. V lost 4 bases and J lost 5; bases outside the gene matches: 8. CDR1 and CDR2 from the germline V gene are KGHDR and SFDVKD. CDR3 sequence reads: CATSDYGTSGVGDTQYF. In DNA form, the CDR3 reads TGTGCCACCAGTGACTACGGGACTAGCGGGGTAGGAGATACGCAGTATTTT.

This chain connects TRBV7-9 to TRBJ1-1; D perhaps matches TRBD1 (5 bases). Trimming stripped 5 bases from V and 6 bases from J, with 10 bases between. Germline lookup yields CDR1 SEHNR and CDR2 FQNEAQ (reference sequence). This CDR3 is built from 12 residues. The CDR3 sequence: CASSPQAPEAFF. Here the CDR3 DNA reads TGTGCCAGCAGCCCACAGGCCCCTGAAGCTTTCTTT. Variable domain in full (rest from reference TRBV7-9 and TRBJ1-1): DTGVSQNPRHKITKRGQNVTFRCDPISEHNRLYWYRQTLGQGPEFLTYFQNEAQLEKSRLLSDRFSAERPKGSFSTLEIQRTEQGDSAMYLCASSPQAPEAFFGQGTRLTVV.

The rearrangement links TRBV3-1 (or the pseudogene TRBV3-2) to TRBJ2-7, with D unclear. Germline assignment: CDR1 LGHDT and CDR2 YNNKEL (reference sequence). CDR3 length: 18 residues. Between the trimmed V and J ends, which lost 0 bases and 2 bases, there was a span of 20 bases. The CDR3 DNA is TGTGCCAGCAGCCAAGATATACCCGCTATCTCGAACCCCTACGAGCAGTACTTC. The encoded protein is CASSQDIPAISNPYEQYF.

The V and J genes are TRBV19 and TRBJ1-2; D remains ambiguous. In germline, CDR1 is LNHDA, CDR2 SQIVND (reference sequence). V lost 5 bases, J lost 4 bases, and 11 bases lay in between. The CDR3 loop spans 13 amino acids. The CDR3 sequence is CASSFGASYGYTF. The DNA of the CDR3 is TGTGCCAGTAGTTTCGGAGCCAGCTATGGCTACACCTTC.